One and the same sample provided the 15 T cell receptor beta chains below, sequenced in a study of neurological immune-mediated disorders (dated by TCRdb to between 2018 and 2021). The method was 5' RACE. Reads for this sample came from an Illumina HiSeq 2500. TCRdb's own reprocessing of the public reads used fastp at Q25 and MiXCR and kept productive beta chains. All rows with the same CDR3 protein become a single entry with the most common DNA and genes. This sample has more than 45,000 distinct CDR3 sequences in its table, and approximately 4.1% of those were observed once. The ten largest clones capture about 3% of the sample. Sequenced sample: PBMCs. Receptors were obtained from a man aged 50-59 years with multiple sclerosis.

This clonotype has ten or more counts. J is TRBJ2-2 and V is TRBV12-3 or TRBV12-4; TRBD1 matches at 8 bases. This CDR3 contains 15 residues. The junction had 8 bases not matched to a gene; V was cut back by 6 bases and J by 5 bases. This CDR3 reads CASRTGQGGTGELFF. CDR3 bases: TGTGCCAGCAGAACCGGACAGGGAGGTACCGGGGAGCTGTTTTTT.

This clonotype was observed at least ten times. This chain connects TRBV5-1 to TRBJ2-1, with 10 bases aligning to TRBD1. The CDR3 is 15 amino acids. The germline gives CDR1 SGHRS, CDR2 YFSETQ. The trim removed 3 bases at V and 0 bases at J, leaving 0 bases unmatched. In DNA, the CDR3 is TGCGCCAGCAGCTGGACAGGGGGCTCCTACAATGAGCAGTTCTTC. Its protein product is CASSWTGGSYNEQFF.

The CDR3 nucleotides are TGCAGTGCTAGGGGACAGGGAGGTAATTCACCCCTCCACTTT. It translates to CSARGQGGNSPLHF. V is TRBV20-1 and J is TRBJ1-6; 9 positions agree with TRBD1. Germline values: CDR1 DFQATT, CDR2 SNEGSKA (reference sequence). CDR3 size: 14 residues. Losses at the gene ends were 3 bases for V and 6 bases for J; bases not matched to a gene: 3.

In its sample, this clonotype was seen many times. The chain carries TRBV9 and TRBJ1-5; no clear D. V was pared by 0 bases and J by 2 bases, with 12 bases between. Per germline, CDR1 SGDLS and CDR2 YYNGEE. The CDR3 has 16 residues. As DNA, the CDR3 is TGTGCCAGCAGCGTAGGGGTGGGAGATGGCAATCAGCCCCAGCATTTT. It translates to CASSVGVGDGNQPQHF. Variable domain in full (rest from reference TRBV9 and TRBJ1-5): DSGVTQTPKHLITATGQRVTLRCSPRSGDLSVYWYQQSLDQGLQFLIQYYNGEERAKGNILERFSAQQFPDLHSELNLSSLELGDSALYFCASSVGVGDGNQPQHFGDGTRLSIL.

This clonotype has ten or more counts. The chain combines TRBV5-6 with TRBJ2-1, with D possibly matching TRBD1 (5 bases). V was clipped by 0 bases and J by 10 bases, with 11 bases between them. Per the germline V gene, CDR1 is SGHDT and CDR2 is YYEEEE. This CDR3 is 13 amino acids long. The CDR3, as DNA: TGTGCCAGCAGCTTGGTCCGCAGGGTCGAGCAGTTCTTC. Translating gives CASSLVRRVEQFF.

This clonotype was picked up many times. J is TRBJ1-2 and V is TRBV5-1; a weak D match, TRBD1 (6 bases). V gave up 2 bases and J gave up 5 bases, with 10 bases separating them. The length of the CDR3 is 13 residues. CDR1 SGHRS and CDR2 YFSETQ come from the germline V gene. The CDR3 DNA reads TGCGCCAGCAGCTTTACAGGGCATTATGGCTACACCTTC. Translating it yields CASSFTGHYGYTF.

This clonotype was recorded at least ten times. The J gene is TRBJ2-1, the V gene TRBV6-5, with TRBD2 matching over 8 bases. Germline V gene data show CDR1 as MNHEY and CDR2 as SVGAGI. The CDR3 sequence is 11 residues long. V lost 5 bases to trimming and J lost 15 bases; unmatched junction nucleotides: 6. CDR3 region: CASSREGTRFF. CDR3 sequence (DNA): TGTGCCAGCAGTCGGGAGGGCACGCGGTTCTTC.

This clonotype was detected many times. The chain uses TRBV28 and TRBJ1-1; no definite D call. Germline CDR1 MDHEN, CDR2 SYDVKM. Between the trimmed V and J ends, which lost 1 base and 10 bases, there was a span of 13 bases. CDR3 length: 13 residues. CDR3: CASSLSLGVGAFF. The CDR3 DNA reads TGTGCCAGCAGTTTATCTCTTGGGGTGGGAGCTTTCTTT.

In regard to this clonotype: At one boundary the junction diverges from the germline segment, which might be a read error. This chain uses TRBV20-1 with TRBJ1-5; D gene uncertain. Per the germline V gene, CDR1 is DFQATT and CDR2 is SNEGSKA (reference sequence). This CDR3 comprises 12 residues. The CDR3 DNA is TGCAGTGCTAGGCCTAGCAATCAGCCCCAGAATTTT. Encoded protein: CSARPSNQPQNF.

The rearrangement uses TRBV12-3 or TRBV12-4 and TRBJ2-7; 7 bases agree with TRBD2. The CDR3 is 15 amino acids. Trimming cost V 0 bases and J 4 bases; bases outside gene matches: 6. CDR3 loop: CASSLARTSVYEQYF. The CDR3 coding sequence is TGTGCCAGCAGTTTAGCCAGAACTAGCGTGTACGAGCAGTACTTC.

This sequence joins TRBV28 and TRBJ2-3, with D hard to call. This CDR3 is built from 17 residues. V lost 3 bases and J lost 0, with 16 bases in between. Germline V gene lookup returns CDR1 MDHEN and CDR2 SYDVKM. CDR3 coding DNA: TGTGCCAGCAGTTTGGGTACAGATTTAACTAGCACAGATACGCAGTATTTT. Amino acid sequence: CASSLGTDLTSTDTQYF.

As DNA, the CDR3 is TGTGCCAGCAGCTCGGGGACCACTACCTACGAGCAGTACTTC. It codes for CASSSGTTTYEQYF. This chain joins TRBV6-5 and TRBJ2-7, with D perhaps assigned TRBD1 or TRBD2 (5 bases each). The CDR3 length is 14 residues. The V gene's germline CDR1 is MNHEY and CDR2 SVGAGI. V was clipped by 6 bases and J by 2 bases, with 14 bases between them.

This clonotype was recorded many times. This chain uses TRBV10-3 with TRBJ2-3, with a tentative D call TRBD1 (5 bases). This CDR3 contains 14 residues. Germline CDR1 is ENHRY and CDR2 is SYGVKD. V gave up 8 bases and J gave up 1 base, with 13 bases separating them. CDR3 loop: CAIGYGRGTDTQYF. DNA of the CDR3: TGTGCCATCGGTTATGGCAGGGGCACAGATACGCAGTATTTT.

This sequence joins TRBV27 and TRBJ2-7; D possibly corresponds to TRBD2 (6 bases). The CDR3 covers 13 residues. Per the germline V gene, CDR1 is MNHEY and CDR2 is SMNVEV (reference sequence). Trimming removed 2 bases at V and 3 bases at J, with 8 bases between. CDR3 amino acids: CASSLLANYEQYF. In nucleotides, the CDR3 is TGTGCCAGCAGTTTACTAGCGAACTACGAGCAGTACTTC.

Judged by abundance, this clonotype is medium-sized (0.01 to 0.1%). The chain uses TRBV9 and TRBJ1-1; no clear D. The CDR3 has 11 residues. The germline V gene has CDR1 SGDLS and CDR2 YYNGEE. The V end was cut by 3 bases, the J end by 1 base, with 1 base between. Written as DNA, the CDR3 is TGTGCCAGCAGCGAGAACACTGAAGCTTTCTTT. It is translated as CASSENTEAFF.